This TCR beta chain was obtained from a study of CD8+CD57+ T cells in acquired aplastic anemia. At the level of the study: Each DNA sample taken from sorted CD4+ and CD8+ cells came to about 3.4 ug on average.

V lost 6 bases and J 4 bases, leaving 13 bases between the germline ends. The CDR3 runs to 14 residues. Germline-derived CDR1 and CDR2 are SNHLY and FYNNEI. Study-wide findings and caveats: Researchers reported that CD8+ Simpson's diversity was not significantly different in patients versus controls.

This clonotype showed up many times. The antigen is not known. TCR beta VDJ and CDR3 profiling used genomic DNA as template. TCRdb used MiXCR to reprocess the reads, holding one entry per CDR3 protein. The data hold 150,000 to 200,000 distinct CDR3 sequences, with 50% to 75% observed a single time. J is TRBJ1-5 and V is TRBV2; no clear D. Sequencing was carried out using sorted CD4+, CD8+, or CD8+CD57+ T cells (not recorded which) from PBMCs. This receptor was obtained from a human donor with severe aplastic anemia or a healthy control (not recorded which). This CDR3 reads CASRGRQENQPQHF. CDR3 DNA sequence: TGTGCCAGCAGGGGCCGCCAGGAGAATCAGCCCCAGCATTTT. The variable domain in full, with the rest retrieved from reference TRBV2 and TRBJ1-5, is EPEVTQTPSHQVTQMGQEVILRCVPISNHLYFYWYRQILGQKVEFLVSFYNNEISEKSEIFDDQFSVERPDGSNFTLKIRSTKLEDSAMYFCASRGRQENQPQHFGDGTRLSIL.